These T cell receptor beta chains were read from a single sample in a study of identical twins. Via MiXCR, TCRdb re-called the 5' RACE reads, giving one row per CDR3 protein. Of roughly 690,000 distinct CDR3 sequences in the sample, 21% were seen once. These data also featured in a second study, about T cells expressing NK-cell markers.

The sample consisted of PBMCs. These receptors were collected from a woman under 30 in good health. Each CDR3 is given with its conserved first and last residue.

V | length | CDR3
TRBV6-2/TRBV6-3 | 13 | CASSLYRPPEAFF
TRBV5-6 | 13 | CASSLRGSYGYTF
TRBV15 | 13 | CATSRGPDYGYTF
TRBV12-3/TRBV12-4 | 14 | CASSHYRGNYGYTF
TRBV20-1 | 16 | CSTLLGLAGGGNEQFF
TRBV29-1 | 15 | CSVEAPPGGGNTIYF
TRBV27 | 14 | CASSLWGNTGELFF
TRBV7-6 | 15 | CASSLYRGSTDTQYF
TRBV5-6 | 17 | CASTKTGGPPNTGELFF
TRBV11-2 | 21 | CASSPTQVGIVLAGTEHEQYF
TRBV10-3 | 13 | CAINGQSTGELFF
TRBV4-3 | 16 | CASSQVLAGPYNEQFF
TRBV7-9 | 14 | CASSLPLIWETQYF
TRBV7-9 | 13 | CASSHRAEETQYF